The 32 T cell receptor beta chains given below trace back to one sample, sequenced in a study of siplizumab effects on memory and regulatory T cells. Sequencing was performed with immunoSEQ multiplex PCR; in TCRdb, only in-frame clones are kept and a portion is missing. The repertoire holds roughly 120,000 clones, with approximately 94% as singletons. The sequenced sample was non-Treg CD4+ T cells sorted from blood. The receptors were gathered from a human donor in good health.

The chain links TRBV23-1 to TRBJ2-7; TRBD1 matches at 8 bases. TRBV23-1 falls under the ORF class, with uncertain function. CDR3 length equals 17 residues. Trimming cost V 0 bases and J 4 bases; bases outside gene matches: 11. Here the CDR3 reads CASSQSHGRGPCYEQYF. CDR3 nucleotide sequence: TGCGCCAGCAGTCAATCACACGGCAGGGGGCCCTGTTACGAGCAGTACTTC.

A remark on this clone: A read error may produce the germline difference seen at one junction end. The rearrangement uses TRBV6-5 and TRBJ2-7; 13 bases are shared with TRBD2. Germline V gives CDR1 MNHEY, CDR2 SVGAGI. The CDR3 totals 15 residues. CDR3 sequence reads: CASSPIFTSGRANTF. In DNA, the CDR3 is TGTGCCAGCAGTCCGATATTTACTAGCGGGAGGGCCAATACGTTC.

The gene calls are TRBV5-8 and TRBJ1-5, with D tentatively TRBD1 (5 bases). In germline, CDR1 is SGHTS, CDR2 YDEGEE. Trimming stripped 3 bases from V and 7 bases from J, with 17 bases between. This CDR3 has 15 residues. Here the CDR3 reads CASSSGYVGGQPQHF. The CDR3 coding sequence is TGTGCCAGCAGCTCAGGGTATGTGGGCGGACAGCCCCAGCATTTT. The full variable domain, with the rest looked up from reference TRBV5-8 and TRBJ1-5, is EAGVTQSPTHLIKTRGQQATLRCSPISGHTSVYWYQQALGLGLQFLLWYDEGEERNRGNFPPRFSGRQFPNYSSELNVNALELEDSALYLCASSSGYVGGQPQHFGDGTRLSIL.

V usage is TRBV6-5 and J usage is TRBJ1-5; perhaps TRBD1 as D (6 bases). V was pared by 6 bases and J by 3 bases, with 12 bases between. Germline V lookup: CDR1 MNHEY, CDR2 SVGAGI. CDR3 length: 14 residues. The CDR3 is CASRTTGTNQPQHF. The CDR3 nucleotides read TGTGCCAGCAGAACTACAGGGACCAATCAGCCCCAGCATTTT.

This clone has just one count. The J gene is TRBJ1-1, the V gene TRBV5-8, with TRBD1 identical over 9 bases. The CDR3 totals 17 residues. V shed 3 bases and J 0 bases; nucleotides not matched to a gene: 9. Per the germline V gene, CDR1 is SGHTS and CDR2 is YDEGEE. CDR3: CASSSFTGTGLNTEAFF. CDR3 in DNA: TGTGCCAGCAGCTCCTTCACCGGGACAGGGTTGAACACTGAAGCTTTCTTT.

The V call is TRBV30, the J call TRBJ2-2; 12 bases match TRBD2. The CDR3 contains 15 residues. Germline CDR1 and CDR2: GTSNPN and SVGIG (reference sequence). Trimming removed 3 bases from V and 6 bases from J; junction bases left unmatched: 5. CDR3 coding DNA: TGTGCCTGGAGCGGACTAGCGGGAACCGCCGGGGAGCTGTTTTTT. This sequence encodes CAWSGLAGTAGELFF.

The chain couples TRBV2 to TRBJ1-2, with 7 bases fitting TRBD1. This CDR3 spans 13 amino acids. V lost 3 bases to trimming and J lost 7 bases; unmatched junction nucleotides: 5. CDR1 and CDR2 (germline): SNHLY, FYNNEI. The CDR3 loop is CASSDTGVSGYTF. The DNA of the CDR3 is TGTGCCAGCAGTGACACAGGGGTCAGTGGCTACACCTTC.

The V and J genes are TRBV6-1 and TRBJ2-7; 7 nucleotides agree with TRBD1. Trimming at V came to 6 bases and at J to 0 bases, leaving 2 bases not matched to a gene. The germline gives CDR1 MNHNS, CDR2 SASEGT. This CDR3 contains 13 residues. The CDR3 loop reads CASRGTVSYEQYF. CDR3 nucleotides: TGTGCCAGCAGGGGGACAGTCTCCTACGAGCAGTACTTC.

The chain combines TRBV2 with TRBJ1-1, with 8 nucleotides matching TRBD1. The V segment lost 11 bases and the J segment 3 bases; nucleotides outside the gene matches: 5. This CDR3 comprises 12 residues. The germline V gene encodes CDR1 SNHLY and CDR2 FYNNEI. CDR3 protein: CAGTGSDTEAFF. The DNA of the CDR3 is TGTGCCGGGACAGGTTCGGACACTGAAGCTTTCTTT. The entire variable domain, with the rest obtained from reference TRBV2 and TRBJ1-1, is as follows: EPEVTQTPSHQVTQMGQEVILRCVPISNHLYFYWYRQILGQKVEFLVSFYNNEISEKSEIFDDQFSVERPDGSNFTLKIRSTKLEDSAMYFCAGTGSDTEAFFGQGTRLTVV.

The chain is built from TRBV6-5 and TRBJ2-2, with D perhaps TRBD1 (6 bases). Trimming shortened V by 2 bases and J by 3 bases, and 13 bases separated the two germline ends. This CDR3 spans 16 amino acids. In germline, CDR1 is MNHEY, CDR2 SVGAGI. The CDR3 sequence is CASSYLGRGDTGELFF. The CDR3 DNA sequence: TGTGCCAGCAGTTACCTGGGCAGGGGAGACACCGGGGAGCTGTTTTTT.

V is TRBV19 and J is TRBJ1-2, with D perhaps TRBD1 (6 bases). The CDR3 loop spans 15 amino acids. V lost 1 base to trimming and J lost 8 bases, with 17 bases between them. CDR1 is LNHDA, CDR2 SQIVND, per germline (reference sequence). The CDR3 reads CASSIGLAGAYGYTF. DNA of the CDR3: TGTGCCAGTAGTATAGGGTTGGCAGGGGCCTACGGCTACACCTTC.

The J gene is TRBJ2-3, the V gene TRBV25-1; D possibly corresponds to TRBD2 (6 bases). CDR1 and CDR2 (germline): MGHDK, SYGVNS. Trimming shortened V by 4 bases and J by 6 bases, and 11 bases separated the two germline ends. The CDR3 spans 13 residues. The chain's CDR3 is CASSVAGRDTQYF. The CDR3 DNA sequence: TGTGCCAGCAGTGTCGCGGGACGGGATACGCAGTATTTT. The whole variable domain, remainder taken from reference TRBV25-1 and TRBJ2-3, is EADIYQTPRYLVIGTGKKITLECSQTMGHDKMYWYQQDPGMELHLIHYSYGVNSTEKGDLSSESTVSRIRTEHFPLTLESARPSHTSQYLCASSVAGRDTQYFGPGTRLTVL.

This chain uses TRBV20-1 with TRBJ1-1; no clear D gene. Per germline, CDR1 DFQATT and CDR2 SNEGSKA (reference sequence). The V end lost 2 bases, the J end lost 3 bases, and 4 bases lay between the germline ends. CDR3 length: 11 residues. CDR3 amino acids: CSARLDTEAFF. CDR3 in DNA: TGCAGTGCTAGATTGGACACTGAAGCTTTCTTT.

The chain is built from TRBV29-1 and TRBJ1-2, with TRBD1 as a possible D gene (5 bases). V was shortened by 3 bases and J by 6 bases, with 11 bases between the two germline ends. The CDR3 has 12 amino acids. Germline V gene lookup returns CDR1 SQVTM and CDR2 ANQGSEA. The CDR3 region is CSVDRGTNGYTF. In DNA form, the CDR3 reads TGCAGCGTTGATAGGGGCACGAATGGCTACACCTTC.

V and J are TRBV18 and TRBJ1-1; 9 positions agree with TRBD1. V dropped 3 bases and J dropped 6; count of bases not matched to a gene: 2. Germline values: CDR1 KGHSH, CDR2 LQKENI. The CDR3 consists of 13 residues. The CDR3, as DNA: TGTGCCAGCTCACCGAGGGACAGGGCTGAAGCTTTCTTT. It codes for CASSPRDRAEAFF.

The chain recombines TRBV5-6 with TRBJ2-2, with D unresolved. Germline V gene sequence: CDR1 SGHDT, CDR2 YYEEEE. Trimming removed 0 bases from V and 7 bases from J, with 13 bases in between. There are 15 residues in the CDR3. The CDR3 loop is CASSLDLGIGGELFF. DNA for the CDR3: TGTGCCAGCAGCTTGGACCTAGGGATCGGCGGGGAGCTGTTTTTT.

This chain links TRBV15 with TRBJ1-5; D is unresolved. V was shortened by 0 bases and J by 0 bases, with 9 bases between the two germline ends. CDR3 length: 16 residues. CDR1 and CDR2 (germline): LNHNV, YYDKDF (reference sequence). The CDR3 sequence: CATSRDSGRSNQPQHF. The CDR3 DNA reads as TGTGCCACCAGCAGAGATTCCGGGCGTAGCAATCAGCCCCAGCATTTT.

This chain connects TRBV10-2 to TRBJ1-2; no clear D gene. CDR1 and CDR2 from the germline V gene are WSHSY and SAAADI. The V end was cut by 2 bases, the J end by 0 bases, with 10 bases between. The CDR3 totals 15 residues. CDR3 nucleotides: TGCGCCAGCAGTGAGGTGAGCGCGACTAACTATGGCTACACCTTC. Its translation: CASSEVSATNYGYTF.

This chain uses TRBV5-4 with TRBJ2-7; possibly TRBD1 for D (6 bases). The CDR3 is 15 amino acids. CDR1 SGHNT and CDR2 YYREEE come from the germline V gene (reference sequence). The germline V and J ends were trimmed by 2 bases and 7 bases, with 19 bases remaining between them. In DNA form, the CDR3 reads TGTGCCAGCAGCTTACGGACAGACCTGCCGGGGGAGCAGTACTTC. Protein: CASSLRTDLPGEQYF.

V and J are TRBV9 and TRBJ2-2, with 9 bases that match TRBD2. Germline V gene sequence: CDR1 SGDLS, CDR2 YYNGEE. Trimming cost V 3 bases and J 1 base; bases outside gene matches: 1. The CDR3 loop spans 15 amino acids. The DNA for the CDR3 is TGTGCCAGCAGCGCGACTAGCGGGAACACCGGGGAGCTGTTTTTT. It is translated as CASSATSGNTGELFF.

The chain recombines TRBV4-1 with TRBJ2-4; a weak D match, TRBD1 (6 bases). Germline CDR1 and CDR2: MGHRA and YSYEKL. The CDR3 covers 16 residues. V shed 1 base and J shed 6 bases, with 16 bases lying between them. CDR3 DNA sequence: TGCGCCAGCAGCCAAGGGGTGACCAGGGGCGCAAACATTCAGTACTTC. Its protein is CASSQGVTRGANIQYF.

V usage is TRBV6-1 and J usage is TRBJ1-5; 8 positions match TRBD1. CDR1 MNHNS and CDR2 SASEGT come from the germline V gene. V shed 7 bases, J shed 6 bases, and the junction held 8 bases outside the gene matches. This CDR3 has 14 residues. The CDR3 spells CASTHGDRGQPQHF. The DNA of the CDR3 is TGTGCCAGCACCCACGGTGACAGGGGTCAGCCCCAGCATTTT.

This clone was counted once. This sample also contains other DNA sequences that code for the same CDR3. The rearrangement joins TRBV5-1 to TRBJ2-3; D tentatively fits TRBD1 or TRBD2 (5 bases each). This CDR3 has 15 amino acids. V lost 0 bases to trimming and J lost 0 bases, with 8 bases between them. Germline lookup yields CDR1 SGHRS and CDR2 YFSETQ. The CDR3 sequence: CASSLDGGSTDTQYF. The CDR3, as DNA: TGCGCCAGCAGCTTGGATGGGGGAAGCACAGATACGCAGTATTTT.

Here the CDR3 DNA reads TGTGCCAGCATAGGAAACAGTGCCGAAGCTTTCTTT. Amino acid sequence: CASIGNSAEAFF. The rearrangement joins TRBV6-5 to TRBJ1-1; D is ambiguous. The CDR3 loop spans 12 amino acids. Trimming took 7 bases from V and 8 from J, leaving 14 bases between them. Germline loops: CDR1 MNHEY, CDR2 SVGAGI.

Only one count was recorded for this clone. The chain combines TRBV6-4 with TRBJ2-2; D is uncertain. The CDR3 is 14 residues long. The V end lost 4 bases, the J end lost 2 bases, and 8 bases lay between the germline ends. Looked up from germline, CDR1 is MRHNA and CDR2 is SNTAGT. The CDR3, as DNA: TGTGCCAGCAGTGTTCAGCCTAACACCGGGGAGCTGTTTTTT. Translated, it gives CASSVQPNTGELFF.

J is TRBJ2-7 and V is TRBV10-3; perhaps TRBD2 as D (8 bases). The CDR3 consists of 16 residues. V was trimmed by 2 bases and J by 0 bases, leaving 14 bases between them. The germline V gene encodes CDR1 ENHRY and CDR2 SYGVKD. The CDR3, as DNA: TGTGCCATCAGTGAGCGGGGGGGGGACAGCTCCTACGAGCAGTACTTC. It yields the protein CAISERGGDSSYEQYF.

V is TRBV30 and J is TRBJ1-5, with D tentatively TRBD1 (6 bases). Germline V CDR1 and CDR2: GTSNPN, SVGIG (reference sequence). V lost 0 bases to trimming and J lost 7 bases, with 13 bases between them. CDR3 size: 14 residues. CDR3 sequence (DNA): TGTGCCTGGAGTGTACAGGGAGGTTGGCAGCCCCAGCATTTT. Residues: CAWSVQGGWQPQHF.

This chain connects TRBV25-1 to TRBJ2-1; no firm D call. The CDR3 totals 16 residues. CDR1 MGHDK and CDR2 SYGVNS come from the germline V gene. The V gene lost 1 base and the J gene lost 2 bases, with 12 bases spanning the gap. The CDR3 here is CASSESPAGPYNEQFF. The CDR3, as DNA: TGTGCCAGCAGTGAATCTCCGGCAGGCCCCTACAATGAGCAGTTCTTC. Filled out from reference TRBV25-1 and TRBJ2-1, the complete variable domain reads EADIYQTPRYLVIGTGKKITLECSQTMGHDKMYWYQQDPGMELHLIHYSYGVNSTEKGDLSSESTVSRIRTEHFPLTLESARPSHTSQYLCASSESPAGPYNEQFFGPGTRLTVL.

The rearrangement links TRBV5-1 to TRBJ1-1, with D unresolved. Germline CDR1 and CDR2: SGHRS and YFSETQ. The CDR3 runs 15 residues. V lost 4 bases and J lost 0, with 13 bases in between. DNA for the CDR3: TGCGCCAGCAGCCCAGCCCCCGGGGTGAACACTGAAGCTTTCTTT. Amino acids: CASSPAPGVNTEAFF.

This clone was picked up one time. The DNA of the CDR3 is TGTGCCAGCAGCCCCCAAAGCTCCTACAATGAGCAGTTCTTC. Its translation is CASSPQSSYNEQFF. The chain carries TRBV7-3 and TRBJ2-1, with D hard to call. CDR1 is SGHTA and CDR2 is FQGTGA in the germline V gene. Trimming took 5 bases from V and 0 from J, leaving 8 bases between them. The CDR3 has 14 residues.

V gene TRBV14 combines with J gene TRBJ2-5; the D gene could be TRBD1 or TRBD2 (5 bases each). V lost 1 base and J 5 bases, leaving 17 bases between the germline ends. The CDR3 length is 16 residues. CDR1 is SGHDN and CDR2 is FVKESK in the germline V gene. This CDR3 reads CASSQVGVTRLETQYF. As DNA, the CDR3 is TGTGCCAGCAGCCAAGTGGGGGTTACCAGGCTGGAGACCCAGTACTTC. Based on the CDR3 plus reference TRBV14 and TRBJ2-5, the full variable domain is EAGVTQFPSHSVIEKGQTVTLRCDPISGHDNLYWYRRVMGKEIKFLLHFVKESKQDESGMPNNRFLAERTGGTYSTLKVQPAELEDSGVYFCASSQVGVTRLETQYFGPGTRLLVL.

The rearrangement links TRBV6-1 to TRBJ2-5, with 7 bases aligning to TRBD1. Germline V CDR1 and CDR2: MNHNS, SASEGT. The CDR3 runs 13 residues. Trimming removed 7 bases from V and 3 bases from J; junction bases left unmatched: 5. CDR3 residues: CASIRDSKETQYF. In DNA, the CDR3 is TGTGCCAGCATTCGGGACAGTAAAGAGACCCAGTACTTC.